Many counts were recorded for the clone carrying this T cell receptor (beta chain). What it recognizes is unknown. The data were taken from a study of T cells in Graves' hyperthyroidism and ophthalmopathy. Regarding the study as a whole: Through a model of 13 V-J features, ophthalmopathy was separated from stable hyperthyroidism.

RNA transcripts gave rise to amplified TCR beta CDR3 regions. The HTBI primer set served for first-round RT-PCR of the TCR CDR3. TCRdb reanalysed the multiplex PCR reads using MiXCR and keeps one entry per CDR3 protein. The table shows around 440,000 distinct CDR3 sequences, with 15% to 17% occurring only once. The CDR3 loop spans 14 amino acids. Germline V lookup: CDR1 SGHDT, CDR2 YYEEEE. V was pared by 0 bases and J by 2 bases, with 6 bases between. This sequence originates from a woman aged 18-29 years with Graves' hyperthyroidism. V gene TRBV5-6 combines with J gene TRBJ1-5; D gene unclear. The source material was blood. In DNA form, the CDR3 reads TGTGCCAGCAGCTTGGTTAAGGGCAATCAGCCCCAGCATTTT. Amino acids: CASSLVKGNQPQHF.